This T cell receptor (beta chain) emerged from a study of T-cell reconstitution after alpha-beta-depleted transplantation in children. Study-wide results and caveats: There were reportedly several hundred expanded graft clones from which alpha-beta T cells came about two months after transplant.

A TCRbeta library incorporating unique molecular identifiers was prepared. TCRdb reanalysed the PCR reads using MiXCR and keeps one entry per CDR3 protein. This sample yields about 420,000 distinct CDR3 sequences, of which around 15% are seen a single time; just under 30% belongs to the top ten. Trimming cost V 7 bases and J 10 bases; bases outside gene matches: 13. Germline assignment: CDR1 MNHEY and CDR2 SMNVEV (reference sequence). This CDR3 has 15 residues. In regard to this clonotype: Antigen unknown.

The receptor's source is a boy in the first two years of life who had a stem cell transplant for Wiskott-Aldrich syndrome, so the T cells may come from the graft donor. The J gene is TRBJ2-1, the V gene TRBV27, with TRBD2 matching 10 bases. This specimen consisted of PBMCs, mostly from graft donor cells, obtained 360 days after TCRalphabeta/CD19-depleted stem cell transplant. CDR3 coding DNA: TGTGCCAGCAATAGTCTAGGACTAGCGGCATGGGAGCAGTTCTTC. Its translation is CASNSLGLAAWEQFF.